This paragraph covers one T cell receptor beta chain sequence. This sample was taken from a study of OX40 agonist ivuxolimab in advanced cancers. As for the study in general: Patients were dosed with the agonistic anti-OX40 (CD134) antibody ivuxolimab. Patients were treated with intravenous ivuxolimab, dosed at 0.01 to 10 mg/kg and infused every 2 weeks. The mean age was around 56 years, ranging from 23 to 79, with less than 90% of participants male.

Produced via immunoSEQ multiplex PCR; TCRdb's table is partial and in-frame only. The top ten hold 0.3% to 0.45% of the sample, which has some 80,000 clones, approximately 90% seen once. The ends were cut back, 2 bases at V and 12 bases at J, with 13 bases in the middle. CDR1 and CDR2 from the germline V gene are GTSNPN and SVGIG (reference sequence). This CDR3 region has 12 residues. The rearrangement links TRBV30 to TRBJ2-2; the D gene is possibly TRBD2 (5 bases). Sequences were derived from CD4+ or CD8+ T cells sorted from blood, sampled in a trial of the OX40 agonist ivuxolimab. The source of this sequence is an adult with an advanced solid tumor such as melanoma, head and neck, liver or kidney cancer. In DNA, the CDR3 is TGTGCCTGGAGTAGGCGACCGGGGAAGCTGTTTTTT. This encodes CAWSRRPGKLFF.